This T cell receptor beta chain emerged from a study of monozygotic twins with inflammatory bowel disease. No DNA is given; TCRdb re-called the 5' RACE reads and lists each CDR3 protein once. This sample's table reports about 380,000 distinct CDR3 sequences. Germline loops: CDR1 DFQATT, CDR2 SNEGSKA (reference sequence). This CDR3 has 14 residues. The sequencing input was blood. The receptor comes from a human donor with ulcerative colitis or Crohn's disease, or a healthy co-twin of an affected twin (not recorded which). This rearrangement joins TRBV20-1 to TRBJ2-4; TCRdb's D call, TRBD1, is unchecked because there is no DNA. CDR3 region: CSATHPVAKNIQYF.